The 8 T cell receptor beta chains below all came from one sample that was sequenced in a study of regulatory T cells in long-lasting Graves disease. As for time point: persistent/refractory GD, antithyroid drugs over 5 years with positive TRAb. The authors made the TCR library using RNA they extracted from PBMCs. The authors built TCR beta libraries using iRepertoire HTBI primers and Arm-PCR of CDR3 regions. One entry per CDR3 protein results from TCRdb running MiXCR on the multiplex PCR reads. The sample has about 400,000 distinct CDR3 sequences; less than 25% are singletons. Specimen: peripheral blood mononuclear cells (PBMCs), collected when the disease was refractory, from a patient treated with antithyroid drugs. Every receptor here comes from a female donor with Graves disease.

The chain links TRBV5-6 to TRBJ2-2, with 10 bases fitting TRBD2. This CDR3 contains 17 residues. Germline assignment: CDR1 SGHDT and CDR2 YYEEEE. With 1 base clipped from V and 4 bases from J, the junction kept 7 bases outside the gene matches. CDR3 protein: CASSLQLAGLITGELFF. The CDR3 nucleotides are TGTGCCAGCAGCTTGCAACTAGCGGGATTAATCACCGGGGAGCTGTTTTTT.

This clonotype was counted a few times. The V and J genes are TRBV28 and TRBJ2-7, with 10 bases lining up with TRBD1. V shed 8 bases, J shed 1 base, and the junction held 5 bases outside the gene matches. This CDR3 is 14 amino acids long. Germline V CDR1 and CDR2: MDHEN, SYDVKM. In DNA form, the CDR3 reads TGTGCCAGCGTGGACAGGGGGTCTTCCTACGAGCAGTACTTC. As protein: CASVDRGSSYEQYF.

Many counts were recorded for this clonotype. The CDR3 DNA reads TGTGCCAGCAGCTTAGTTATGGAAGGCTACACCTTC. Translated, it gives CASSLVMEGYTF. The gene calls are TRBV7-2 and TRBJ1-2; D is ambiguous. V was shortened by 1 base and J by 8 bases, with 8 bases between the two germline ends. This CDR3 is built from 12 residues. Germline V CDR1 and CDR2: SGHTA, FQGNSA.

Only a few counts were recorded for this clonotype. The genes are TRBV15 and TRBJ2-7; D call uncertain. Trimming left V 0 bases short and J 5 bases short, with 8 bases between. The length of the CDR3 is 13 residues. Germline V gene sequence: CDR1 LNHNV, CDR2 YYDKDF (reference sequence). The CDR3 is CATSREGRDEQYF. DNA for the CDR3: TGTGCCACCAGCAGAGAAGGCCGGGACGAGCAGTACTTC.

At least ten counts were recorded for this clonotype. V is TRBV7-2 and J is TRBJ1-1; no clear D. Deletions cut 1 base from V and 4 bases from J, with 10 bases between. The germline gives CDR1 SGHTA, CDR2 FQGNSA. The CDR3 is made up of 14 amino acids. The CDR3 reads CASSLGRASTEAFF. The CDR3 nucleotides are TGTGCCAGCAGCTTAGGCCGGGCTAGCACTGAAGCTTTCTTT.

The chain couples TRBV7-2 to TRBJ1-2, with 7 bases lining up with TRBD1. The V segment lost 1 base and the J segment 4 bases; nucleotides outside the gene matches: 6. Germline values: CDR1 SGHTA, CDR2 FQGNSA. This CDR3 comprises 15 residues. The CDR3 sequence is CASSLGAGQSYGYTF. The CDR3 bases are TGTGCCAGCAGCTTAGGGGCGGGACAGAGCTATGGCTACACCTTC.

The V call is TRBV4-3, the J call TRBJ1-6; 9 nucleotides match TRBD1. This CDR3 contains 16 residues. V was pared by 2 bases and J by 7 bases, with 6 bases of the junction left unmatched. CDR1 and CDR2 from the germline V gene are LGHNA and YSLEER. CDR3 amino acids: CASSQFRDRANSPLHF. The CDR3 region has the DNA TGCGCCAGCAGCCAATTCCGGGACAGGGCGAATTCACCCCTCCACTTT.

The chain combines TRBV27 with TRBJ2-2; no definite D call. CDR1 MNHEY and CDR2 SMNVEV come from the germline V gene (reference sequence). Trimming pared 2 bases from V and 6 bases from J, leaving 13 bases between. The CDR3 totals 15 residues. The CDR3: CASSLIPTPAGELFF. CDR3 nucleotide sequence: TGTGCCAGCAGTTTAATACCGACTCCAGCCGGGGAGCTGTTTTTT.